Below are 25 T cell receptor beta chains sequenced from a single sample in a study of read filtering for tumor transcriptome and immune sequencing. Molecular barcoded adaptors covering alpha/delta and beta/gamma chains were used on approximately 400 ng RNA. Via MiXCR, TCRdb re-called the reads, giving one row per CDR3 protein. This table has some 120,000 distinct CDR3 sequences, 13% appearing once. Sequenced input: a population of CD138-negative cells sorted from bone marrow. Receptor source: a donor aged 40 or older with multiple myeloma.

This clonotype came up many times. This chain links TRBV5-1 with TRBJ2-5; the match to TRBD2 covers 7 bases. The trim removed 0 bases at V and 2 bases at J, leaving 4 bases unmatched. CDR1 and CDR2 from the germline V gene are SGHRS and YFSETQ. The length of the CDR3 is 15 residues. This CDR3 reads CASSLGTGGQETQYF. CDR3 nucleotides: TGCGCCAGCAGCTTGGGGACGGGGGGTCAAGAGACCCAGTACTTC.

In this sample, this clonotype turned up a few times. The rearrangement uses TRBV5-1 and TRBJ1-3; D unclear. The CDR3 sequence is 14 residues long. CDR1 and CDR2 (germline): SGHRS, YFSETQ. The germline V and J ends were trimmed by 5 bases and 0 bases, with 9 bases remaining between them. The CDR3 loop is CASSQQSSGNTIYF. CDR3 DNA sequence: TGCGCCAGCAGTCAACAGAGCTCTGGAAACACCATATATTTT.

To note about this clonotype: It differs at one base from a far larger clone, so likely a read error. The J gene is TRBJ1-1, the V gene TRBV4-2; possibly TRBD1 for D (6 bases). The CDR3 is 16 residues long. The V end was cut by 4 bases, the J end by 2 bases, with 17 bases between. Looked up from germline, CDR1 is LGHNA and CDR2 is YNFKEQ. CDR3 amino acids: CASSPQGRGSNTEAFF. In nucleotides, the CDR3 is TGTGCCAGCAGCCCACAGGGCCGCGGGTCCAACACTGAAGCTTTCTTT.

This clonotype was detected many times. The chain links TRBV15 to TRBJ2-5; D possibly corresponds to TRBD2 (6 bases). This CDR3 comprises 15 residues. Germline loops: CDR1 LNHNV, CDR2 YYDKDF (reference sequence). Trimming took off 0 bases at V and 5 bases at J, with 13 bases between the two ends. CDR3 bases: TGTGCCACCAGCAGAGACGGAGGGCCCAAGGAGACCCAGTACTTC. It is translated as CATSRDGGPKETQYF.

The V call is TRBV7-6, the J call TRBJ1-2; D might be TRBD1 (6 bases). V lost 2 bases and J lost 6, with 13 bases in between. CDR3 size: 14 residues. Germline lookup yields CDR1 SGHVS and CDR2 FNYEAQ. CDR3 nucleotides: TGTGCCAGCAGCTTATCGCTACAGGGTGATGGCTACACCTTC. Translated, it gives CASSLSLQGDGYTF.

The chain links TRBV12-3 or TRBV12-4 to TRBJ2-1, with D maybe TRBD1 (6 bases). There are 12 residues in the CDR3. The germline V and J ends were trimmed by 4 bases and 10 bases, with 11 bases remaining between them. Here the CDR3 DNA reads TGTGCCAGCAGTTACCAGACAGGCGAGCAGTTCTTC. Translation gives CASSYQTGEQFF.

This clonotype has more than one count but fewer than ten. The V and J genes are TRBV6-5 and TRBJ2-7; D may be TRBD2 (5 bases). Trimming pared 5 bases from V and 6 bases from J, leaving 11 bases between. Germline values: CDR1 MNHEY, CDR2 SVGAGI. The CDR3 runs to 12 residues. Here the CDR3 reads CASSRTGFEQYF. The CDR3 nucleotides read TGTGCCAGCAGTAGGACTGGCTTCGAGCAGTACTTC.

In regard to this clonotype: This may arise from a read error, as a much more abundant clone is one base away. The chain is built from TRBV5-1 and TRBJ2-2, with 10 bases fitting TRBD1. CDR1 SGHRS and CDR2 YFSETQ come from the germline V gene. The CDR3 extends over 15 amino acids. The DNA of the CDR3 is TGCGCCAGCAGCGCGGGACAGGGGAACACCGGGGAGCTGCTTTTT. Translation: CASSAGQGNTGELLF.

This clonotype was observed at least ten times. CDR3 DNA sequence: TGCGCCAGCAGCTTGGGCATATTGAGCACAGATACGCAGTATTTT. Encoded protein: CASSLGILSTDTQYF. The rearrangement joins TRBV5-1 to TRBJ2-3; D is uncertain. The V end lost 0 bases, the J end lost 0 bases, and 8 bases lay between the germline ends. Germline values: CDR1 SGHRS, CDR2 YFSETQ. CDR3 size: 15 residues.

Ten or more counts support this clonotype. The gene calls are TRBV20-1 and TRBJ1-1, with D possibly being TRBD1 (5 bases). Trimming removed 1 base at V and 5 bases at J, with 8 bases between. From germline, CDR1 is DFQATT and CDR2 SNEGSKA (reference sequence). The CDR3 is made up of 12 amino acids. CDR3 sequence (DNA): TGCAGTGCTAGAGCAGGGAGTACTGAAGCTTTCTTT. Protein: CSARAGSTEAFF.

This clonotype has just a few counts. A much larger clone lies a single base off, so this may be a read error. The chain couples TRBV12-5 to TRBJ2-2; 7 nucleotides match TRBD2. The CDR3 spans 14 residues. Germline V CDR1 and CDR2: LGHNT, FRNRAP. The CDR3 protein is CASAAGDRTVELFF. CDR3 nucleotides: TGTGCTAGTGCCGCGGGAGATCGGACCGTGGAGCTGTTTTTT.

Many counts were recorded for this clonotype. This chain joins TRBV29-1 and TRBJ2-5; a weak D match, TRBD1 (6 bases). The CDR3 length is 15 residues. With 5 bases removed from V and 3 bases from J, the gap between germline ends came to 19 bases. Per the germline V gene, CDR1 is SQVTM and CDR2 is ANQGSEA. For the CDR3, the DNA is TGCAGCGTTCTCCGACCCTCCAGGGGTAAAGAGACCCAGTACTTC. It specifies CSVLRPSRGKETQYF.

Details on this clonotype: The conserved closing phenylalanine or tryptophan is absent in this CDR3, likely reflecting a read error. This chain links TRBV5-1 with TRBJ2-1, with 9 bases lining up with TRBD1. CDR3 length: 14 residues. Trimming removed 5 bases from V and 5 bases from J; junction bases left unmatched: 5. Germline loops: CDR1 SGHRS, CDR2 YFSETQ. As DNA, the CDR3 is TGCGCCAGCAGTACAGGGGGCGTGGACAATGAGCAGTTCCTC. This sequence encodes CASSTGGVDNEQFL.

This clonotype was found many times. DNA of the CDR3: TGTGCCAGCAGCCAAACGGTACAAGATACGCAGTATTTT. It codes for CASSQTVQDTQYF. V is TRBV4-2 and J is TRBJ2-3, with D uncertain. Germline V gene sequence: CDR1 LGHNA, CDR2 YNFKEQ. The CDR3 is made up of 13 amino acids. The V end was cut by 2 bases, the J end by 5 bases, with 8 bases between.

In its sample, this clonotype was seen many times. The gene calls are TRBV9 and TRBJ2-1; TRBD1 might be the D (5 bases). The CDR3 has 15 residues. V gave up 0 bases and J gave up 6 bases, with 13 bases separating them. CDR1 and CDR2 from the germline V gene are SGDLS and YYNGEE. Here the CDR3 reads CASSVDPTGRNEQFF. The CDR3 DNA follows: TGTGCCAGCAGCGTAGACCCTACAGGACGCAATGAGCAGTTCTTC.

This clonotype was found many times. The rearrangement joins TRBV20-1 to TRBJ2-1, with 11 bases matching TRBD2. Trimming cost V 6 bases and J 3 bases; bases outside gene matches: 4. This CDR3 spans 14 amino acids. Germline V gene data show CDR1 as DFQATT and CDR2 as SNEGSKA (reference sequence). The CDR3 nucleotides read TGCAGTGCACCTACTAGCGGGGGCTACAATGAGCAGTTCTTC. Translated, it gives CSAPTSGGYNEQFF.

This clonotype occurred a few times. The chain couples TRBV6-1 to TRBJ2-5, with a possible D match to TRBD2 (6 bases). V dropped 6 bases and J dropped 5 bases, with 19 bases sitting between them. The CDR3 extends over 15 amino acids. Germline V gene sequence: CDR1 MNHNS, CDR2 SASEGT. CDR3 amino acids: CASSATQTRIETQYF. Written as DNA, the CDR3 is TGTGCCAGCAGCGCGACCCAGACTAGGATCGAGACCCAGTACTTC.

The chain carries TRBV3-1 and TRBJ1-4, with D possibly TRBD1 on 5 matching bases. V was pared by 0 bases and J by 5 bases, with 10 bases between. Germline CDR1 is LGHDT and CDR2 is YNNKEL (reference sequence). The CDR3 consists of 15 residues. This CDR3 reads CASSQEAGENEKLFF. Written as DNA, the CDR3 is TGTGCCAGCAGCCAAGAGGCGGGGGAAAATGAAAAACTGTTTTTT.

In its sample, this clonotype was seen many times. The J gene is TRBJ2-1, the V gene TRBV20-1; D perhaps matches TRBD1 (6 bases). Germline V gives CDR1 DFQATT, CDR2 SNEGSKA (reference sequence). This CDR3 has 13 residues. Trimming took 3 bases from V and 9 from J, leaving 15 bases between them. The CDR3 coding sequence is TGCAGTGCTAGGGGGGCTAGCATCGTTGAGCAGTTCTTC. The encoded protein is CSARGASIVEQFF.

This clonotype was seen repeatedly, ten times or more. The CDR3 nucleotides read TGTGCCAGCAGCGCCAGGATTTCAGGGGATCGTTCTAGCACAGATACGCAGTATTTT. Translated, it gives CASSARISGDRSSTDTQYF. J is TRBJ2-3 and V is TRBV7-9; tentative D call: TRBD1 (6 bases). V lost 5 bases, J lost 0 bases, and 24 bases lay in between. The CDR3 runs 19 residues. Germline lookup yields CDR1 SEHNR and CDR2 FQNEAQ (reference sequence).

This clonotype was found many times. V usage is TRBV27 and J usage is TRBJ2-3, with no clear D. V shed 1 base and J shed 0 bases, with 14 bases lying between them. Germline lookup yields CDR1 MNHEY and CDR2 SMNVEV (reference sequence). The CDR3 is 17 amino acids. CDR3 nucleotide sequence: TGTGCCAGCAGTTTATACCCCCGACGGAAGAGCACAGATACGCAGTATTTT. Translating gives CASSLYPRRKSTDTQYF.

This clonotype was counted at least ten times. V gene TRBV2 combines with J gene TRBJ2-3; D is uncertain. The CDR3 loop spans 15 amino acids. Germline V gene sequence: CDR1 SNHLY, CDR2 FYNNEI. The V gene lost 2 bases and the J gene lost 0 bases, with 9 bases spanning the gap. Here the CDR3 DNA reads TGTGCCAGCAGTGAACAAGGGCTTAGCACAGATACGCAGTATTTT. Translating it yields CASSEQGLSTDTQYF.

A single count supports this clonotype. Possible read error: a much larger clone is one base away. The CDR3 DNA reads TGTGCCAGCAGTTACGGGACAAACCGGGAGCAGCACTTC. Translating gives CASSYGTNREQHF. This chain connects TRBV6-5 to TRBJ2-7; perhaps D is TRBD1 or TRBD2 (6 bases each). The CDR3 length is 13 residues. The germline gives CDR1 MNHEY, CDR2 SVGAGI.

Ten or more counts support this clonotype. The rearrangement links TRBV5-5 to TRBJ1-5; D gene ambiguous. The germline V and J ends were trimmed by 0 bases and 9 bases, with 10 bases remaining between them. The CDR3 has 13 amino acids. Germline loops: CDR1 SGHKS, CDR2 YYEKEE (reference sequence). CDR3 loop: CASSLVLDPPQHF. CDR3 coding DNA: TGTGCCAGCAGCTTGGTGTTGGACCCGCCCCAGCATTTT.

Ten or more counts support this clonotype. The chain is built from TRBV5-1 and TRBJ2-1, with unresolved D. The V end was cut by 0 bases, the J end by 4 bases, with 11 bases between. Germline CDR1 reads SGHRS; CDR2 reads YFSETQ. The CDR3 sequence is 15 residues long. CDR3 residues: CASSLGLATYNEQFF. The CDR3 DNA reads as TGCGCCAGCAGCTTGGGGTTAGCTACTTACAATGAGCAGTTCTTC.